This T cell receptor beta chain was captured in a study of blood T cells in healthy people across ages. Together with a sample-barcoded 5' primer, a J-beta primer mix was included in a second PCR lasting roughly 6 to 12 cycles. In TCRdb, the 5' RACE reads were re-called with MiXCR into one record per CDR3 protein. The repertoire holds under 1,000,000 distinct CDR3 sequences, with 46% as singletons. This CDR3 region has 15 residues. Per germline, CDR1 SEHNR and CDR2 FQNEAQ (reference sequence). After removal of 1 base from V and 6 bases from J, the junction contained 5 bases not matched to a gene. The chain couples TRBV7-9 to TRBJ2-2; 7 nucleotides align to TRBD2. The sequenced sample was blood. The receptor was isolated from a man aged 80 or over in good health. The CDR3 loop is CASSLERGSPGELFF. As DNA, the CDR3 is TGTGCCAGCAGCTTAGAGCGCGGGAGTCCCGGGGAGCTGTTTTTT.